This T cell receptor (beta chain) was retrieved from a study of shared clonotypes between healthy human individuals. As defined, naive CD8 cells were CD45RO-negative and positively selected for CCR7, with terminally differentiated effector memory CD45RA+ cells excluded. Study-wide points: Limited genetic and exposure-history diversity came from having few donors. Relative to their counterparts shared across all four donors, non-shared clonotypes exhibited diminished generation probabilities. The sampled material consisted only of blood, and tissue repertoires are likely to differ.

TCRdb's table, derived via immunoSEQ multiplex PCR, lists solely in-frame clones and lacks some. The table lists hundreds of thousands of clones, about 90% of them singletons. This clone was detected ten times or more. Its target is not known. The CDR3 spans 17 residues. The ends lost 3 bases at V and 4 bases at J; junction bases unmatched: 8. CDR1 and CDR2 from the germline V gene are MGHDK and SYGVNS. The rearrangement uses TRBV25-1 and TRBJ2-6; 8 bases line up with TRBD1. This TCR came from a man younger than 45 in good health. The sample was naive CD8+ T cells sorted from blood. The CDR3 nucleotides are TGTGCCAGCAGTGATCCAGGGGGCGCGTTGGGGGCCAACGTCCTGACTTTC. Protein sequence: CASSDPGGALGANVLTF.